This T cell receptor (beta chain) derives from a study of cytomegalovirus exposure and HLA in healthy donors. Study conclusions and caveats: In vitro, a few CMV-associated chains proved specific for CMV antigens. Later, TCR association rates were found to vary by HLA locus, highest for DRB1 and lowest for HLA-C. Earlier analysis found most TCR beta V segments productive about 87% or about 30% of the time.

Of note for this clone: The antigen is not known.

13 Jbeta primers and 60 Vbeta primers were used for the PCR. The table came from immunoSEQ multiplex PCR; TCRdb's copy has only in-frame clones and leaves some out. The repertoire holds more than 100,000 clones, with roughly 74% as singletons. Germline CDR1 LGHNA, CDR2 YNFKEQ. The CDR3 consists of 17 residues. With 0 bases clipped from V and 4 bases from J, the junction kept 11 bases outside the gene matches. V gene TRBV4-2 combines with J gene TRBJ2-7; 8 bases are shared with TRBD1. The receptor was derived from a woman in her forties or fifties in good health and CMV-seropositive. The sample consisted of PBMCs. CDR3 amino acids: CASSQDVLDRVGYEQYF. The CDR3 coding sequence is TGTGCCAGCAGCCAAGACGTGTTGGACAGGGTAGGGTACGAGCAGTACTTC.